This entry describes one TCR beta chain. These data belong to a study of blood T cell repertoires in COVID-19. The CDR3 covers 11 residues. Trimming shortened V by 1 base and J by 6 bases, and 4 bases separated the two germline ends. CDR1 and CDR2 (germline): LGHDT, YNNKEL (reference sequence). Original handling: Quantification of nucleated cells was approximated via reference gene primer amplification. Sequencing used immunoSEQ multiplex PCR; TCRdb keeps in-frame clones, though not all of them. V and J calls and clone size come straight from that table; D and trimming were deduced from the DNA. This sample has 65,000 to 75,000 clones, with around three quarters found just once.

This receptor was obtained from a human donor in a cohort sampled during active COVID-19. Sequenced: peripheral blood. This chain links TRBV3-1 (or the pseudogene TRBV3-2) with TRBJ2-7; D uncertain. In nucleotides, the CDR3 is TGTGCCAGCAGCCAAGGGGCCGAGCAGTACTTC. Encoded protein: CASSQGAEQYF.